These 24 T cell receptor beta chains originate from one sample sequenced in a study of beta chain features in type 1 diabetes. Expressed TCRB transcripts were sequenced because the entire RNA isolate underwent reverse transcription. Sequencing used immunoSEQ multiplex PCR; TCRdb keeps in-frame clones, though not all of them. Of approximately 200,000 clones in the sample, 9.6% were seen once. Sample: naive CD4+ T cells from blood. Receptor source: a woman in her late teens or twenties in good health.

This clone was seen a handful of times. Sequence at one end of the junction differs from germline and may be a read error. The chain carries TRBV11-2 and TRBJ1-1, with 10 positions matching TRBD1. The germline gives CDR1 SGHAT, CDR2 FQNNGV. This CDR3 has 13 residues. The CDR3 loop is CASSTRPGQGTIF. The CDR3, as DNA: TGTGCCAGCAGCACCCGACCGGGACAGGGGACTATCTTT.

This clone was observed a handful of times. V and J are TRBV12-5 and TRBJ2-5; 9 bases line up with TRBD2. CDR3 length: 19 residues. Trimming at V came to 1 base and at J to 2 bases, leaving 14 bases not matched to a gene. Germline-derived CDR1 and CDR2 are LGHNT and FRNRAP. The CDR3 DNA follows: TGTGCTAGTGGTTTGGCACGTCTGGGTAGCGGGAGTCAGCAAGAGACCCAGTACTTC. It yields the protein CASGLARLGSGSQQETQYF.

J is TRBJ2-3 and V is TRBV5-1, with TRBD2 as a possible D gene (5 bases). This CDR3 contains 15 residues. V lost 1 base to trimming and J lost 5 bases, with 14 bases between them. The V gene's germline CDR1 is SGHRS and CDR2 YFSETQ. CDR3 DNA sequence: TGCGCCAGCAGCTTGAACCTAGCATTAGGAGATACGCAGTATTTT. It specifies CASSLNLALGDTQYF.

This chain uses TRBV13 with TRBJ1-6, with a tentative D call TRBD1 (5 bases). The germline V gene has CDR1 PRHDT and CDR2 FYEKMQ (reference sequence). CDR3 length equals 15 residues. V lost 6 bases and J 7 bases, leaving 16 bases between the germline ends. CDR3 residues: CASRVGDLKNSPLHF. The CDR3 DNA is TGTGCCAGCAGAGTTGGGGACTTGAAGAATTCACCCCTCCACTTT. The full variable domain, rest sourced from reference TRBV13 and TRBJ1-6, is AAGVIQSPRHLIKEKRETATLKCYPIPRHDTVYWYQQGPGQDPQFLISFYEKMQSDKGSIPDRFSAQQFSDYHSELNMSSLELGDSALYFCASRVGDLKNSPLHFGNGTRLTVT.

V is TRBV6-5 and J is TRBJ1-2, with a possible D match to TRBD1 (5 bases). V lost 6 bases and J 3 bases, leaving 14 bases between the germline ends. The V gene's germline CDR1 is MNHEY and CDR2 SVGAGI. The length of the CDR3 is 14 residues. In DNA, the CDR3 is TGTGCCAGCAGGGACCTCCCGGGGGACTATGGCTACACCTTC. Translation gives CASRDLPGDYGYTF.

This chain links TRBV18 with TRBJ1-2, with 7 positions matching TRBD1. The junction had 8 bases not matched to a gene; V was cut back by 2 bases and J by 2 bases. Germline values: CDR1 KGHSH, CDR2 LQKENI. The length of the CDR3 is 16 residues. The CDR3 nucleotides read TGTGCCAGCTCACCAAGGGACAGACAATTCAACTATGGCTACACCTTC. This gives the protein CASSPRDRQFNYGYTF. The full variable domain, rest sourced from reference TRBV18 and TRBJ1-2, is NAGVMQNPRHLVRRRGQEARLRCSPMKGHSHVYWYRQLPEEGLKFMVYLQKENIIDESGMPKERFSAEFPKEGPSILRIQQVVRGDSAAYFCASSPRDRQFNYGYTFGSGTRLTVV.

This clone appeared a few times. Here the CDR3 DNA reads TGTGCCAGCAGCGTCTCGAGCGGGGGGGCCATAAATGAGCAGTTCTTC. It codes for CASSVSSGGAINEQFF. V is TRBV9 and J is TRBJ2-1; 10 bases map to TRBD2. Per the germline V gene, CDR1 is SGDLS and CDR2 is YYNGEE. The ends lost 2 bases at V and 7 bases at J; junction bases unmatched: 9. This CDR3 region has 16 residues.

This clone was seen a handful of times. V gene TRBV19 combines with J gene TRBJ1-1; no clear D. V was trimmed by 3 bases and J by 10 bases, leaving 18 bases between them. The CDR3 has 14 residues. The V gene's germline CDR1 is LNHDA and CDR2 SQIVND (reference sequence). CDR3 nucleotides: TGTGCCAGTAGTATTCCCTCCGCGACAAACGGAGCTTTCTTT. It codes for CASSIPSATNGAFF.

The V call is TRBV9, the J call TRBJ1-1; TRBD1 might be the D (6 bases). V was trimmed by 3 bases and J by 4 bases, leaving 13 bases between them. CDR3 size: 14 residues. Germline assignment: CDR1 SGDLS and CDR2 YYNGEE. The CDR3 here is CASSEPQGSTEAFF. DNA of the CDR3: TGTGCCAGCAGCGAACCACAGGGTAGCACTGAAGCTTTCTTT.

In nucleotides, the CDR3 is TGTGCCAGCAGCTTTGACGTGGGGGGGCGGGAGACCCAGTACTTC. Its translation: CASSFDVGGRETQYF. This sequence joins TRBV5-4 and TRBJ2-5, with D possibly TRBD2 on 7 matching bases. CDR1 is SGHNT and CDR2 is YYREEE in the germline V gene (reference sequence). Trimming took 2 bases from V and 5 from J, leaving 16 bases between them. The CDR3 totals 15 residues.

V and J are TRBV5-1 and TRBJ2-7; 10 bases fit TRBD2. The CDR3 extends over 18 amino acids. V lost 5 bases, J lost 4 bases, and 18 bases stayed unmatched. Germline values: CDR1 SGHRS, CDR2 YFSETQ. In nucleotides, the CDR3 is TGCGCCAGCAGAAAAACTAGCGGGGCGGACGTGATTGCTTACGAGCAGTACTTC. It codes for CASRKTSGADVIAYEQYF.

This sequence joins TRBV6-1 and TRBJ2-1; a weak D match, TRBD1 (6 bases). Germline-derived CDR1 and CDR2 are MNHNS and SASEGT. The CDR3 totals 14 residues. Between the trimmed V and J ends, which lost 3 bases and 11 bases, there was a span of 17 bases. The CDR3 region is CASSDILGDRKQFF. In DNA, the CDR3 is TGTGCCAGCAGTGATATACTAGGAGACAGGAAGCAGTTCTTC.

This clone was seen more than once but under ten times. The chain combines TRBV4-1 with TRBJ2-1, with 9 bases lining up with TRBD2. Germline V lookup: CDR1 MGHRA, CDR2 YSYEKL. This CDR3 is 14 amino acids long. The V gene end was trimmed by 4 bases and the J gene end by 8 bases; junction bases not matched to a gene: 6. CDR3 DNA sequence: TGCGCCAGCAGCCGGCGGGAGGGCTCGTATGAGCAGTTCTTC. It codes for CASSRREGSYEQFF.

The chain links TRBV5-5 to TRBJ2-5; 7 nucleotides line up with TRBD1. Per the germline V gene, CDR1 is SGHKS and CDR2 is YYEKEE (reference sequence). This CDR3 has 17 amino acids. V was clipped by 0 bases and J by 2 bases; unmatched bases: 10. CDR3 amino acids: CASSLAPLGQDQETQYF. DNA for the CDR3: TGTGCCAGCAGCTTGGCCCCACTTGGACAGGATCAAGAGACCCAGTACTTC.

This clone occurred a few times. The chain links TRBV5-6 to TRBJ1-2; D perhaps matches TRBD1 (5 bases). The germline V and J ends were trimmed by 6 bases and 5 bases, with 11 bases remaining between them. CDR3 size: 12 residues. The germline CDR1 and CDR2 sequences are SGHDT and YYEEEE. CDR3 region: CASTKGAYGYTF. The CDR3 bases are TGTGCCAGCACCAAAGGGGCGTATGGCTACACCTTC.

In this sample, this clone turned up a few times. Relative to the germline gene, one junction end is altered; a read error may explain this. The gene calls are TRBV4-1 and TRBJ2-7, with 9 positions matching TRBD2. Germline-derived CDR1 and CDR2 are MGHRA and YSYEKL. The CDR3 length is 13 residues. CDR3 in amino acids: CASSQEPGGGGRF. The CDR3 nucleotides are TGCGCCAGCAGCCAAGAGCCCGGCGGGGGGGGTCGCTTC.

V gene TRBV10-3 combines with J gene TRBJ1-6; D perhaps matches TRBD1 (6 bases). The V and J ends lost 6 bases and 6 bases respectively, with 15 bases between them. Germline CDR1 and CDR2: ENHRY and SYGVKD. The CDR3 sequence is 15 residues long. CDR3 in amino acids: CAIRADSGANSPLHF. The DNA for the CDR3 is TGTGCCATCAGGGCGGACAGTGGAGCTAATTCACCCCTCCACTTT.

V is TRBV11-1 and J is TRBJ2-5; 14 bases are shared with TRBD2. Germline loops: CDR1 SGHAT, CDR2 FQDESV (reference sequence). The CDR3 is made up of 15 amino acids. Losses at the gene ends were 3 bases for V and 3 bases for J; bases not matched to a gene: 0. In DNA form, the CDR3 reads TGTGCCAGCAGCTTGGGACTAGCGGGAGAAGAGACCCAGTACTTC. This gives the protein CASSLGLAGEETQYF.

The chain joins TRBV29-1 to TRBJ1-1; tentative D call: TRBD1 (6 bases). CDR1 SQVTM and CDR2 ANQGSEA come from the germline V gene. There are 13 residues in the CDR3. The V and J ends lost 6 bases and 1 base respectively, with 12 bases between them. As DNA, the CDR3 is TGCAGCGTCACAGGGTTCAAGAACACTGAAGCTTTCTTT. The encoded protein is CSVTGFKNTEAFF.

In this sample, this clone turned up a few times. CDR3 in DNA: TGTGCCAGCAGCTCAGGGACTAGCGGGAACACAGATACGCAGTATTTT. Translated, it gives CASSSGTSGNTDTQYF. J is TRBJ2-3 and V is TRBV9; 13 positions agree with TRBD2. This CDR3 comprises 16 residues. Germline loops: CDR1 SGDLS, CDR2 YYNGEE. After removal of 4 bases from V and 2 bases from J, the junction contained 4 bases not matched to a gene.

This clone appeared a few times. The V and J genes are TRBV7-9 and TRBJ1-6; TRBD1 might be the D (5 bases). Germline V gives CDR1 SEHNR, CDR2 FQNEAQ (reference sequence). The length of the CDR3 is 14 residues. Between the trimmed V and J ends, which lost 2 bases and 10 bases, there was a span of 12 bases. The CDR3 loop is CASSLPQARSPLHF. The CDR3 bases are TGTGCCAGCAGCTTACCACAGGCCAGATCACCCCTCCACTTT.

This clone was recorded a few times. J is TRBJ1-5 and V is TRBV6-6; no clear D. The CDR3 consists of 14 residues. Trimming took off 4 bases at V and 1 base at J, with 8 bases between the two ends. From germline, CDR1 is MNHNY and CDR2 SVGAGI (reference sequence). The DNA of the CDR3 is TGTGCCAGCAGTTCGACGGGGAGCAATCAGCCCCAGCATTTT. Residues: CASSSTGSNQPQHF.

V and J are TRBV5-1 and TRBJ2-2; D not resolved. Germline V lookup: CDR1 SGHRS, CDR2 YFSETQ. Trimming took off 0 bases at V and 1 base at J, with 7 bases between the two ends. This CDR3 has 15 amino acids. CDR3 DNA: TGCGCCAGCAGCTTGGTAGGCGGGAACACCGGGGAGCTGTTTTTT. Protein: CASSLVGGNTGELFF.

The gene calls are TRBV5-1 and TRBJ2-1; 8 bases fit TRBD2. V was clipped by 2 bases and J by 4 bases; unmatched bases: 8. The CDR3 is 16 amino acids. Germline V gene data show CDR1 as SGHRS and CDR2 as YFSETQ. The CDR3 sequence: CASSFIVAGSYNEQFF. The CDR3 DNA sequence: TGCGCCAGCAGCTTCATCGTAGCGGGGTCGTACAATGAGCAGTTCTTC.